This is a list of T cell receptor beta chains from one sample in a study of post-analysis software for immune sequencing data. TCRdb analysed the PCR reads with MiXCR anew, one entry per CDR3 protein. The table has approximately 730,000 distinct CDR3 sequences, approximately 30% seen once. Sequencing used blood. Every receptor here comes from a girl under 18 with multiple sclerosis. Each CDR3 is given with its conserved first and last residue. A D gene is named only where the DNA matches it firmly. Some rows mark clone size as missing; the rest say once, few, many or name a class of expanded clone.

abundance	v_gene	j_gene	d_gene	CDR3nt	CDR3aa
.	TRBV12-3/TRBV12-4	TRBJ2-3	TRBD1	TGTGCCAGCAGTTTAGCGGCGGGGGGGCCGGGACAGGGGGCCCTATCCACAGATACGCAGTATTTT	CASSLAAGGPGQGALSTDTQYF
.	TRBV28	TRBJ1-2	.	TGTGCCAGCGGTCCGAGACCTGCTGGCGGCTACACCTTC	CASGPRPAGGYTF
few	TRBV10-3	TRBJ1-1	.	TGTGCCATCAGTGAGCGAGGGACGGCAGATGAAGCTTTCTTT	CAISERGTADEAFF
few	TRBV29-1	TRBJ2-1	TRBD2	TGCAGCGTTGCCGGGGCGGGAGCAACCACCTACAATGAGCAGTTCTTC	CSVAGAGATTYNEQFF
few	TRBV6-5	TRBJ1-1	.	TGTGCCAGCAGGCCCCCCCTGGGGGGGGCTCAGGAAGCTTTCTTT	CASRPPLGGAQEAFF
few	TRBV7-9	TRBJ1-2	.	TGTGCCAGCAGCTTAGCGTCCCGACTAAATAACTATGGCTACACCTTC	CASSLASRLNNYGYTF
few	TRBV7-2	TRBJ2-1	TRBD2	TGTGCCAGCAGAACCGGGACTAGCGGCTACAATGAGCAGTTCTTC	CASRTGTSGYNEQFF
.	TRBV20-1	TRBJ2-5	TRBD2	TGCAGTGCTAGCCCTAGCGGGAGGGAAGAGACCCAGTACTTC	CSASPSGREETQYF
.	TRBV7-2	TRBJ2-5	.	TGTGCCAGCAGCCGGTCGAGGGTCCCGGCCCAGTACTTC	CASSRSRVPAQYF
.	TRBV6-5	TRBJ1-5	.	TGTGCCAGCAGCCCGGTAGGCAATCAGCCCCGGCATTTT	CASSPVGNQPRHF
few	TRBV10-1	TRBJ2-1	TRBD2	TGCGCCAGCAGCGCAGGGGGTAGCGGGAGCTATGAGCAGTTCTTC	CASSAGGSGSYEQFF
.	TRBV21-1	TRBJ2-3	.	TGTGCCAGCAGCAAAGCGCTTCGCAGCTGGGATACGCAGTATTTT	CASSKALRSWDTQYF
few	TRBV2	TRBJ1-1	.	TGTGCCAGCAGTGACCCTTTGATGGGGGGACGAGCTTTCTTT	CASSDPLMGGRAFF
.	TRBV20-1	TRBJ1-1	.	TGCAGTGCGAGGAAGGGTTCGAACACTGAAGCTTTCTTT	CSARKGSNTEAFF
few	TRBV5-1	TRBJ2-3	TRBD2	TGCGCCAGCAGCTTAAGCGGGGGGCAGTTAGATACGCAGTATTTT	CASSLSGGQLDTQYF
few	TRBV18	TRBJ2-1	.	TGTGCCAGCTCCCCTTTGACAGGGAGGAGGCTCAATGAGCAGTTCTTC	CASSPLTGRRLNEQFF
.	TRBV5-1	TRBJ2-1	.	TGCGCCAGCAGCGACCGAGGACGAGGGACTCTCGAGCAGGACTTC	CASSDRGRGTLEQDF
.	TRBV7-2	TRBJ2-3	.	TGTGCCAGCAGCTTAGCCACAGGACTGGGGCCTTCTTACACAGATACGCAGTATTTT	CASSLATGLGPSYTDTQYF
.	TRBV20-1	TRBJ2-5	.	TGCAGTGCAGCGGACAGGGAGGGGATGGGGACCCAGTACTTC	CSAADREGMGTQYF
few	TRBV28	TRBJ2-1	.	TGTGCCAGCAACGACCAGAGCAATGAGCAGTTCTTC	CASNDQSNEQFF